The 18 T cell receptor beta chains given below trace back to one sample, sequenced in a study of OX40 agonist ivuxolimab in advanced cancers. TCRdb's copy holds only in-frame clones and misses some; the assay was immunoSEQ multiplex PCR. This sample has more than 40,000 clones, with about 83% found just once. This material consisted of CD4+ or CD8+ T cells sorted from blood, taken in a trial of the OX40 agonist ivuxolimab. These receptor sequences come from an adult with an advanced solid tumor such as melanoma, head and neck, liver or kidney cancer.

The chain employs TRBV7-3 and TRBJ2-1; D is unclear. This CDR3 is built from 12 residues. The V gene lost 3 bases and the J gene lost 8 bases, with 8 bases spanning the gap. Germline lookup yields CDR1 SGHTA and CDR2 FQGTGA. CDR3 coding DNA: TGTGCCAGCAGCTTCAGAGTTGATGAGCAGTTCTTC. Its translation is CASSFRVDEQFF.

This rearrangement joins TRBV7-3 to TRBJ2-7; D gene ambiguous. The CDR3 consists of 15 residues. Trimming shortened V by 4 bases and J by 2 bases, and 15 bases separated the two germline ends. Per the germline V gene, CDR1 is SGHTA and CDR2 is FQGTGA. CDR3 region: CASSSGSGPTYEQYF. The DNA for the CDR3 is TGTGCCAGCAGCTCTGGCTCTGGACCAACCTACGAGCAGTACTTC.

V is TRBV11-3 and J is TRBJ1-1, with D hard to call. V was shortened by 3 bases and J by 3 bases, with 14 bases between the two germline ends. The germline V gene has CDR1 SGHNT and CDR2 YENEEA. This CDR3 has 15 residues. CDR3 in amino acids: CASSFYGEDYTEAFF. As DNA, the CDR3 is TGTGCCAGCAGCTTTTATGGCGAAGACTACACTGAAGCTTTCTTT.

The chain recombines TRBV5-6 with TRBJ2-2; D remains unclear. V lost 1 base and J 2 bases, leaving 6 bases between the germline ends. Germline V lookup: CDR1 SGHDT, CDR2 YYEEEE. The CDR3 loop spans 14 amino acids. This CDR3 reads CASSLQLNTGELFF. CDR3 nucleotide sequence: TGTGCCAGCAGCTTGCAGTTAAACACCGGGGAGCTGTTTTTT.

This clone has a handful of counts. V gene TRBV14 combines with J gene TRBJ2-7; a possible D gene is TRBD2 (6 bases). V dropped 4 bases and J dropped 6 bases, with 10 bases sitting between them. Germline V gene data show CDR1 as SGHDN and CDR2 as FVKESK. This CDR3 contains 12 residues. The CDR3 DNA is TGTGCCAGCAGCCCCGGGACTCGCGAGCAGTACTTC. Translated, it gives CASSPGTREQYF.

The chain uses TRBV14 and TRBJ2-7, with D perhaps given as TRBD1 or TRBD2 (6 bases each). Germline loops: CDR1 SGHDN, CDR2 FVKESK. Trimming cost V 5 bases and J 4 bases, with 12 bases left between them. This CDR3 comprises 13 residues. Here the CDR3 DNA reads TGTGCCAGCAGCTCAAGGGGGGCGTACGAGCAGTACTTC. Translation: CASSSRGAYEQYF.

This chain joins TRBV9 and TRBJ1-2, with 7 bases lining up with TRBD1. Germline V lookup: CDR1 SGDLS, CDR2 YYNGEE. J gave up 7 bases and V 7 bases, and 34 bases lay outside the gene matches. The CDR3 runs 21 residues. In DNA, the CDR3 is TGTGCCAGCTTTTCGGGGGGAGGTACCCCAAAACTCGGGGACAGTTCAAGTGGCTACACCTTC. Residues: CASFSGGGTPKLGDSSSGYTF. Based on the CDR3 plus reference TRBV9 and TRBJ1-2, the full variable domain is DSGVTQTPKHLITATGQRVTLRCSPRSGDLSVYWYQQSLDQGLQFLIQYYNGEERAKGNILERFSAQQFPDLHSELNLSSLELGDSALYFCASFSGGGTPKLGDSSSGYTFGSGTRLTVV.

The chain carries TRBV18 and TRBJ2-5, with D possibly TRBD1 on 5 matching bases. The germline V and J ends were trimmed by 6 bases and 0 bases, with 17 bases remaining between them. Germline V gives CDR1 KGHSH, CDR2 LQKENI. This CDR3 is 16 amino acids long. CDR3 nucleotides: TGTGCCAGCTCCTCAGACTGGCAGGGCCACCAAGAGACCCAGTACTTC. Protein: CASSSDWQGHQETQYF.

The chain employs TRBV10-1 and TRBJ2-2, with D possibly matching TRBD2 (5 bases). The germline V gene encodes CDR1 WNHNN and CDR2 SYGVQD (reference sequence). Trimming took 3 bases from V and 5 from J, leaving 19 bases between them. The CDR3 covers 17 residues. CDR3 protein: CASSDPLTDSGTGELFF. The DNA of the CDR3 is TGCGCCAGCAGTGACCCGCTGACTGATTCGGGGACCGGGGAGCTGTTTTTT.

The chain joins TRBV5-6 to TRBJ2-5, with D uncertain. Germline CDR1 and CDR2: SGHDT and YYEEEE. The CDR3 consists of 13 residues. V was clipped by 4 bases and J by 7 bases, with 14 bases between them. In nucleotides, the CDR3 is TGTGCCAGCAGCGATCGGACGAAGGGGACCCAGTACTTC. Encoded protein: CASSDRTKGTQYF.

J is TRBJ1-5 and V is TRBV10-3; D uncertain. The CDR3 runs 14 residues. Germline assignment: CDR1 ENHRY and CDR2 SYGVKD. Trimming left V 2 bases short and J 7 bases short, with 12 bases between. The DNA of the CDR3 is TGTGCCATCAGTGAGAGTCGAGGAAGGCAGCCCCAGCATTTT. Translated: CAISESRGRQPQHF.

In this sample, this clone turned up once. The J gene is TRBJ2-2, the V gene TRBV7-9; TRBD1 matches at 8 bases. Germline V gene data show CDR1 as SEHNR and CDR2 as FQNEAQ (reference sequence). The CDR3 has 16 residues. V lost 1 base, J lost 3 bases, and 4 bases stayed unmatched. CDR3 in DNA: TGTGCCAGCAGCTTAGTCGTGACAGGGGACACCGGGGAGCTGTTTTTT. Protein sequence: CASSLVVTGDTGELFF. Based on the CDR3 plus reference TRBV7-9 and TRBJ2-2, the full variable domain is DTGVSQNPRHKITKRGQNVTFRCDPISEHNRLYWYRQTLGQGPEFLTYFQNEAQLEKSRLLSDRFSAERPKGSFSTLEIQRTEQGDSAMYLCASSLVVTGDTGELFFGEGSRLTVL.

This clone was found once. The rearrangement joins TRBV7-9 to TRBJ2-7, with TRBD1 identical over 12 bases. The CDR3 is 17 amino acids. V shed 1 base, J shed 6 bases, and the junction held 10 bases outside the gene matches. Germline V gives CDR1 SEHNR, CDR2 FQNEAQ (reference sequence). CDR3 in amino acids: CASSLGPGQGADGEQYF. In nucleotides, the CDR3 is TGTGCCAGCAGCTTAGGACCGGGACAGGGGGCGGATGGCGAGCAGTACTTC.

This chain links TRBV5-8 with TRBJ1-2, with D possibly matching TRBD1 (5 bases). Trimming removed 0 bases at V and 4 bases at J, with 13 bases between. Per germline, CDR1 SGHTS and CDR2 YDEGEE. The CDR3 sequence is 15 residues long. Here the CDR3 reads CASSLGQGGSYGYTF. The CDR3 nucleotides read TGTGCCAGCAGCTTGGGGCAGGGAGGCTCCTATGGCTACACCTTC.

The chain is built from TRBV6-1 and TRBJ1-2; D remains ambiguous. Trimming removed 4 bases from V and 7 bases from J, with 13 bases in between. The CDR3 is made up of 13 amino acids. Looked up from germline, CDR1 is MNHNS and CDR2 is SASEGT. CDR3 protein: CASSGTGTGGYTF. The CDR3 coding sequence is TGTGCCAGCAGTGGAACCGGTACTGGTGGCTACACCTTC.

This chain links TRBV4-3 with TRBJ1-1; unclear D gene. Per the germline V gene, CDR1 is LGHNA and CDR2 is YSLEER. Between the trimmed V and J ends, which lost 0 bases and 1 base, there was a span of 12 bases. The CDR3 has 16 residues. The CDR3 reads CASSQDREWGNTEAFF. The CDR3 DNA reads as TGCGCCAGCAGCCAAGATCGGGAGTGGGGGAACACTGAAGCTTTCTTT.

This clone appeared once. The chain is built from TRBV7-2 and TRBJ2-7, with TRBD2 matching over 11 bases. Trimming removed 4 bases from V and 2 bases from J; junction bases left unmatched: 4. Looked up from germline, CDR1 is SGHTA and CDR2 is FQGNSA. The CDR3 consists of 15 residues. CDR3 loop: CASSYGLAGTYEQYF. CDR3 DNA sequence: TGTGCCAGCAGCTATGGACTAGCGGGTACCTACGAGCAGTACTTC.

This clone was picked up a small number of times. This sequence joins TRBV2 and TRBJ1-1; 8 bases match TRBD1. Losses at the gene ends were 7 bases for V and 3 bases for J; bases not matched to a gene: 7. Germline CDR1 SNHLY, CDR2 FYNNEI. The length of the CDR3 is 14 residues. CDR3: CASTWTGPDTEAFF. The CDR3 nucleotides are TGTGCCAGCACCTGGACAGGGCCAGACACTGAAGCTTTCTTT.